This T cell receptor beta chain stems from a study of T-cell memory formation after mild COVID-19. The wider study: The two donors had largely donor-specific TCR clusters.

General study results and limits: Shrinking CD4+ clones resided mostly in CM and EM, and CD8+ ones in EMRA. Certain responding clones were present in pre-infection memory, suggesting participation of cross-reactive memory.

The CDR3 runs 15 residues. The V gene end was trimmed by 7 bases and the J gene end by 8 bases; junction bases not matched to a gene: 16. TCRdb analysed the 5' RACE reads with MiXCR anew, one entry per CDR3 protein. The sample has around 160,000 distinct CDR3 sequences, 11% seen once. With respect to this clonotype: The antigen remains unidentified.

What was sequenced was PBMCs or a T cell subset sorted from them (not recorded which). The chain has TRBV12-3 or TRBV12-4 and TRBJ1-2, with TRBD1 matching 7 bases. This TCR came from a man aged 18 to 30 who had mild COVID-19 (a few samples of this study predate the infection). Cell type and time point are not known. CDR3 bases: TGTGCCAGCACCCTCCAAGCGAGACAGGGTGCCGGCTACACCTTC. As protein: CASTLQARQGAGYTF.